The 32 T cell receptor beta chains given below trace back to one sample, sequenced in a study of beta chain features in type 1 diabetes. TCRB transcripts that were expressed got sequenced, as all of the isolated RNA had been reverse transcribed. Measured with immunoSEQ multiplex PCR; TCRdb has only the in-frame clones, and not every one. The sample contains about 230,000 clones, 9.6% of which appear only once. Sequencing was done on a sample of naive CD4+ T cells from blood. These receptors originate from a woman aged 18-35 years in good health.

This clone was recorded a few times. This sequence joins TRBV6-6 and TRBJ1-3; no definite D call. This CDR3 is 15 amino acids long. Trimming removed 0 bases from V and 1 base from J, with 7 bases in between. The germline V gene has CDR1 MNHNY and CDR2 SVGAGI (reference sequence). CDR3 nucleotide sequence: TGTGCCAGCAGTTACTCTGGCGGGTCTGGAAACACCATATATTTT. Amino acid sequence: CASSYSGGSGNTIYF.

Remarks on this clone: At one end the junction does not follow the germline gene, possibly because of a read error. This rearrangement joins TRBV14 to TRBJ1-2, with a tentative D call TRBD1 (6 bases). Germline V gives CDR1 SGHDN, CDR2 FVKESK. The CDR3 runs to 15 residues. In DNA, the CDR3 is TGTGCCAGCAGTCAAGTAACAGGGTTCCCCTATGGCTACACCTTC. Translated: CASSQVTGFPYGYTF.

This clone was seen a few times. This chain connects TRBV9 to TRBJ1-1, with 10 bases that match TRBD1. CDR3 length: 15 residues. Germline V lookup: CDR1 SGDLS, CDR2 YYNGEE. The ends lost 2 bases at V and 2 bases at J; junction bases unmatched: 3. This CDR3 is CASSVGQGPNTEAFF. The CDR3 DNA follows: TGTGCCAGCAGCGTGGGACAGGGGCCTAACACTGAAGCTTTCTTT.

The chain has TRBV4-2 and TRBJ2-1, with 9 bases that match TRBD2. V dropped 1 base and J dropped 7; count of bases not matched to a gene: 11. Germline-derived CDR1 and CDR2 are LGHNA and YNFKEQ. The CDR3 has 17 amino acids. CDR3 nucleotides: TGTGCCAGCAGCCAAGCAATCGGCGGGAGGGCCCAGAATGAGCAGTTCTTC. As protein: CASSQAIGGRAQNEQFF.

The chain employs TRBV9 and TRBJ1-1, with D uncertain. This CDR3 spans 13 amino acids. Looked up from germline, CDR1 is SGDLS and CDR2 is YYNGEE. V was cut by 5 bases and J by 1 base, with 9 bases left in between. CDR3 bases: TGTGCCAGCAGGGGCCGGGGGAACACTGAAGCTTTCTTT. Protein: CASRGRGNTEAFF.

A few counts support this clone. The chain employs TRBV30 and TRBJ2-7, with D tentatively TRBD2 (5 bases). The V gene lost 2 bases and the J gene lost 3 bases, with 11 bases spanning the gap. The CDR3 spans 13 residues. In germline, CDR1 is GTSNPN, CDR2 SVGIG (reference sequence). The CDR3 is CAWSKERNYEQYF. CDR3 DNA sequence: TGTGCCTGGAGTAAGGAGCGGAACTACGAGCAGTACTTC.

V is TRBV30 and J is TRBJ2-7; possibly TRBD2 for D (6 bases). V dropped 2 bases and J dropped 3 bases, with 8 bases sitting between them. This CDR3 is 12 amino acids long. Per germline, CDR1 GTSNPN and CDR2 SVGIG (reference sequence). This CDR3 is CAWSWGVYEQYF. The CDR3 bases are TGTGCCTGGAGTTGGGGGGTCTACGAGCAGTACTTC.

The rearrangement links TRBV18 to TRBJ1-1, with D unresolved. The CDR3 extends over 15 amino acids. Germline assignment: CDR1 KGHSH and CDR2 LQKENI. Trimming took off 3 bases at V and 1 base at J, with 12 bases between the two ends. The CDR3 nucleotides are TGTGCCAGCTCACCCCAGCGACGGTGGAACACTGAAGCTTTCTTT. As protein: CASSPQRRWNTEAFF.

Only a few counts were recorded for this clone. The chain is built from TRBV2 and TRBJ1-1; 12 nucleotides match TRBD1. This CDR3 contains 16 residues. With V trimmed by 4 bases and J by 5 bases, 8 bases remained unmatched. Germline lookup yields CDR1 SNHLY and CDR2 FYNNEI. CDR3: CASSGGQGAEGTEAFF. As DNA, the CDR3 is TGTGCCAGCAGTGGGGGACAGGGGGCCGAGGGGACTGAAGCTTTCTTT.

The chain carries TRBV7-2 and TRBJ1-5; D may be TRBD1 (5 bases). Germline V CDR1 and CDR2: SGHTA, FQGNSA. V lost 5 bases, J lost 4 bases, and 12 bases lay in between. This CDR3 has 14 residues. In nucleotides, the CDR3 is TGTGCCAGCAGCAGGGGAAGGGGTAATCAGCCCCAGCATTTT. This sequence encodes CASSRGRGNQPQHF.

CDR3 in amino acids: CASSPLRTGENTEAFF. The DNA of the CDR3 is TGTGCCAGTAGTCCGCTCCGGACAGGAGAAAACACTGAAGCTTTCTTT. V usage is TRBV19 and J usage is TRBJ1-1, with 7 bases identical to TRBD1. The germline gives CDR1 LNHDA, CDR2 SQIVND (reference sequence). The V and J ends lost 5 bases and 2 bases, in that order; junction bases with no gene match: 11. This CDR3 is built from 16 residues.

The genes are TRBV10-3 and TRBJ2-7, with D maybe TRBD2 (6 bases). Germline V lookup: CDR1 ENHRY, CDR2 SYGVKD. The CDR3 length is 13 residues. V dropped 0 bases and J dropped 9 bases, with 12 bases sitting between them. The CDR3 DNA reads as TGTGCCATCAGTGAGTCGACAGCGCGGGGGCAGTACTTC. Translated: CAISESTARGQYF.

The chain links TRBV4-1 to TRBJ1-2; D gene unclear. Per germline, CDR1 MGHRA and CDR2 YSYEKL. V lost 4 bases to trimming and J lost 3 bases, with 18 bases between them. The CDR3 loop spans 16 amino acids. Here the CDR3 reads CASSPRTGFSYYGYTF. CDR3 in DNA: TGCGCCAGCAGCCCCCGGACGGGGTTCTCCTACTATGGCTACACCTTC.

V and J are TRBV7-2 and TRBJ2-1; TRBD1 matches at 8 bases. Germline V gene lookup returns CDR1 SGHTA and CDR2 FQGNSA. This CDR3 has 15 amino acids. V lost 6 bases to trimming and J lost 5 bases; unmatched junction nucleotides: 9. The CDR3 coding sequence is TGTGCCAGCAGTTTTGACAGGGGTGGCCACAATGAGCAGTTCTTC. Translation gives CASSFDRGGHNEQFF.

The chain joins TRBV5-4 to TRBJ1-4; D is perhaps TRBD1 (6 bases). The V and J ends lost 2 bases and 5 bases respectively, with 10 bases between them. This CDR3 has 14 amino acids. The germline gives CDR1 SGHNT, CDR2 YYREEE (reference sequence). CDR3 protein: CASSLSRGNEKLFF. The CDR3 DNA is TGTGCCAGCAGCTTATCCAGGGGCAATGAAAAACTGTTTTTT.

This clone was seen a handful of times. The rearrangement joins TRBV5-1 to TRBJ1-2; possibly TRBD1 for D (5 bases). V was cut by 0 bases and J by 4 bases, with 10 bases left in between. The CDR3 sequence is 14 residues long. Germline assignment: CDR1 SGHRS and CDR2 YFSETQ. CDR3 nucleotide sequence: TGCGCCAGCAGCTTGGCAGGGCCGGGCTATGGCTACACCTTC. Its protein is CASSLAGPGYGYTF. The full variable domain, rest sourced from reference TRBV5-1 and TRBJ1-2, is KAGVTQTPRYLIKTRGQQVTLSCSPISGHRSVSWYQQTPGQGLQFLFEYFSETQRNKGNFPGRFSGRQFSNSRSEMNVSTLELGDSALYLCASSLAGPGYGYTFGSGTRLTVV.

Only a few counts were recorded for this clone. The rearrangement uses TRBV5-1 and TRBJ2-5; D gene uncertain. Germline V gives CDR1 SGHRS, CDR2 YFSETQ. Trimming took off 1 base at V and 5 bases at J, with 9 bases between the two ends. The CDR3 is made up of 13 amino acids. The CDR3 nucleotides are TGCGCCAGCAGCTTGAGCCCCTCGGAGACCCAGTACTTC. Translation: CASSLSPSETQYF.

The CDR3 region is CAWSVLLRGRGEQYF. The CDR3 bases are TGTGCCTGGAGTGTCCTTTTGCGGGGGCGCGGGGAGCAGTACTTC. The genes are TRBV30 and TRBJ2-7; D possibly corresponds to TRBD2 (7 bases). Germline assignment: CDR1 GTSNPN and CDR2 SVGIG (reference sequence). This CDR3 has 15 residues. V lost 0 bases to trimming and J lost 7 bases, with 19 bases between them.

This sequence joins TRBV5-1 and TRBJ1-1, with 10 bases that match TRBD1. This CDR3 region has 16 residues. Germline loops: CDR1 SGHRS, CDR2 YFSETQ. Germline trimming cut 4 bases from V and 0 bases from J; bases unmatched to any gene: 6. This chain's CDR3 is CASSKRQGAVNTEAFF. CDR3 coding DNA: TGCGCCAGCAGCAAAAGACAGGGGGCGGTGAACACTGAAGCTTTCTTT.

This clone was counted a few times. The V call is TRBV11-3, the J call TRBJ2-5; no reliable D call. CDR3 size: 13 residues. The germline V and J ends were trimmed by 5 bases and 5 bases, with 12 bases remaining between them. CDR1 is SGHNT, CDR2 YENEEA, per germline. In DNA, the CDR3 is TGTGCCAGCAGCCTCAGGAATGAGGAGACCCAGTACTTC. It translates to CASSLRNEETQYF.

The sample holds a few counts of this clone. This chain joins TRBV18 and TRBJ1-5; TRBD1 matches 9 bases. V trimming: 3 bases; J trimming: 4 bases; junction bases outside the gene matches: 7. This CDR3 is built from 16 residues. Per germline, CDR1 KGHSH and CDR2 LQKENI. CDR3 region: CASSPTGQGINQPQHF. The CDR3 nucleotides are TGTGCCAGCTCACCTACGGGACAGGGTATTAATCAGCCCCAGCATTTT.

The J gene is TRBJ1-5, the V gene TRBV5-1; D is possibly TRBD1 (5 bases). Germline loops: CDR1 SGHRS, CDR2 YFSETQ. There are 15 residues in the CDR3. The germline V and J ends were trimmed by 0 bases and 4 bases, with 11 bases remaining between them. The CDR3 sequence is CASSLDGGGNQPQHF. Here the CDR3 DNA reads TGCGCCAGCAGCTTGGACGGGGGTGGTAATCAGCCCCAGCATTTT. The variable domain in full, completed from reference TRBV5-1 and TRBJ1-5, reads KAGVTQTPRYLIKTRGQQVTLSCSPISGHRSVSWYQQTPGQGLQFLFEYFSETQRNKGNFPGRFSGRQFSNSRSEMNVSTLELGDSALYLCASSLDGGGNQPQHFGDGTRLSIL.

This clone was observed a handful of times. The chain uses TRBV7-2 and TRBJ2-1, with D perhaps TRBD2 (5 bases). This CDR3 region has 16 residues. V lost 1 base, J lost 8 bases, and 18 bases lay in between. Germline V lookup: CDR1 SGHTA, CDR2 FQGNSA. The CDR3 is CASSLDGWEQLDEQFF. DNA of the CDR3: TGTGCCAGCAGCTTAGATGGGTGGGAGCAGCTGGATGAGCAGTTCTTC.

As regards this clone: The junction departs from germline at one end; a sequencing error may be responsible. This chain uses TRBV7-7 with TRBJ2-1; TRBD1 aligns across 11 bases. Germline assignment: CDR1 SSHAT and CDR2 FNYEAQ (reference sequence). CDR3 length: 18 amino acids. The CDR3 nucleotides are TGTGCTAGCAGCTTACTCGGACAGGGGGCCCCCCCCTACAATGAGCAGTTCTTC. Residues: CASSLLGQGAPPYNEQFF. Complete variable domain (other parts from reference TRBV7-7 and TRBJ2-1): GAGVSQSPRYKVTKRGQDVTLRCDPISSHATLYWYQQALGQGPEFLTYFNYEAQPDKSGLPSDRFSAERPEGSISTLTIQRTEQRDSAMYRCASSLLGQGAPPYNEQFFGPGTRLTVL.

This rearrangement joins TRBV29-1 to TRBJ2-2, with D perhaps TRBD1 (6 bases). CDR1 is SQVTM, CDR2 ANQGSEA, per germline. Trimming left V 4 bases short and J 4 bases short, with 13 bases between. The CDR3 totals 14 residues. The CDR3 here is CSVGGLLGTGELFF. CDR3 in DNA: TGCAGCGTTGGGGGGCTCTTGGGCACCGGGGAGCTGTTTTTT.

V and J are TRBV5-4 and TRBJ2-1; 9 bases agree with TRBD1. The germline V gene has CDR1 SGHNT and CDR2 YYREEE (reference sequence). The V segment lost 6 bases and the J segment 7 bases; nucleotides outside the gene matches: 5. The CDR3 spans 13 residues. CDR3 sequence reads: CASIRQGGNEQFF. Here the CDR3 DNA reads TGTGCCAGCATCCGACAGGGGGGGAATGAGCAGTTCTTC.

The genes are TRBV5-1 and TRBJ2-5, with 10 bases lining up with TRBD2. The CDR3 has 16 residues. Per germline, CDR1 SGHRS and CDR2 YFSETQ. The V and J ends lost 2 bases and 5 bases, in that order; junction bases with no gene match: 9. CDR3 sequence: CASSFSKREGRETQYF. In DNA form, the CDR3 reads TGCGCCAGCAGCTTTAGTAAGCGGGAGGGCCGTGAGACCCAGTACTTC.

J is TRBJ2-7 and V is TRBV20-1, with 8 bases identical to TRBD2. CDR1 and CDR2 (germline): DFQATT, SNEGSKA (reference sequence). The V gene end was trimmed by 6 bases and the J gene end by 8 bases; junction bases not matched to a gene: 6. The CDR3 contains 11 residues. CDR3 sequence: CSAKRELQQYF. CDR3 DNA: TGCAGTGCAAAGCGGGAGCTTCAGCAGTACTTC.

This clone has only a few counts. This chain connects TRBV5-1 to TRBJ1-1, with 7 bases fitting TRBD1. The CDR3 consists of 16 residues. The trim removed 3 bases at V and 4 bases at J, leaving 12 bases unmatched. Germline assignment: CDR1 SGHRS and CDR2 YFSETQ. This CDR3 reads CASSWARQGLGTEAFF. The CDR3 nucleotides are TGCGCCAGCAGCTGGGCGAGACAGGGTTTGGGCACTGAAGCTTTCTTT.

This clone turned up a few times. This chain joins TRBV28 and TRBJ2-3, with D possibly TRBD2 on 6 matching bases. Trimming pared 5 bases from V and 5 bases from J, leaving 11 bases between. This CDR3 comprises 13 residues. Looked up from germline, CDR1 is MDHEN and CDR2 is SYDVKM. CDR3 sequence: CASSLTAGDTQYF. CDR3 coding DNA: TGTGCCAGCAGTCTCACAGCGGGAGATACGCAGTATTTT.

This clone appeared a few times. The chain links TRBV7-8 to TRBJ2-6; TRBD1 might be the D (5 bases). The CDR3 consists of 17 residues. Looked up from germline, CDR1 is SGHVS and CDR2 is FQNEAQ. V was trimmed by 2 bases and J by 4 bases, leaving 15 bases between them. CDR3 coding DNA: TGTGCCAGCAGCTTAAGGGGTTCCGAATGGGGGGCCAACGTCCTGACTTTC. Residues: CASSLRGSEWGANVLTF.

The chain uses TRBV5-4 and TRBJ2-3; 10 bases are shared with TRBD2. V shed 0 bases and J 4 bases; nucleotides not matched to a gene: 5. This CDR3 is built from 16 residues. Per germline, CDR1 SGHNT and CDR2 YYREEE (reference sequence). CDR3 region: CASSLAASGSADTQYF. CDR3 nucleotides: TGTGCCAGCAGCTTGGCGGCTAGCGGGAGTGCAGATACGCAGTATTTT.